What follows are 26 T cell receptor beta chains derived from one specimen sequenced in a study of T-cell reconstitution after alpha-beta-depleted transplantation in children. The TCRbeta library was prepared with unique molecular identifiers. One entry per CDR3 protein results from TCRdb running MiXCR on the PCR reads. The repertoire holds approximately 980,000 distinct CDR3 sequences, less than 30% seen once, with roughly 28% in the top ten. Sample: PBMCs, mostly from graft donor cells, taken 360 days after TCRalphabeta/CD19-depleted stem cell transplant. The receptor set was obtained from a boy under two years old who had a stem cell transplant for SCID, so the T cells may come from the graft donor.

The chain uses TRBV25-1 and TRBJ2-1; unclear D gene. V was cut by 1 base and J by 6 bases, with 7 bases left in between. Germline loops: CDR1 MGHDK, CDR2 SYGVNS. The CDR3 is made up of 13 amino acids. The CDR3 region has the DNA TGTGCCAGCAGTGAATCTCCCAGCAATGAGCAGTTCTTC. Encoded protein: CASSESPSNEQFF.

This clonotype appeared a few times. This CDR3 is CASSFGYPGGDADTQYF. Written as DNA, the CDR3 is TGTGCCAGCAGCTTCGGTTACCCCGGGGGCGACGCAGATACGCAGTATTTT. The chain joins TRBV7-9 to TRBJ2-3; D is tentatively TRBD1 or TRBD2 (6 bases each). The CDR3 consists of 17 residues. V lost 3 bases and J 4 bases, leaving 20 bases between the germline ends. CDR1 and CDR2 from the germline V gene are SEHNR and FQNEAQ (reference sequence). The full variable domain, completed using reference TRBV7-9 and TRBJ2-3, is DTGVSQNPRHKITKRGQNVTFRCDPISEHNRLYWYRQTLGQGPEFLTYFQNEAQLEKSRLLSDRFSAERPKGSFSTLEIQRTEQGDSAMYLCASSFGYPGGDADTQYFGPGTRLTVL.

The chain recombines TRBV10-2 with TRBJ2-1; 8 nucleotides align to TRBD2. Germline V gene sequence: CDR1 WSHSY, CDR2 SAAADI. The CDR3 loop spans 17 amino acids. V lost 2 bases, J lost 0 bases, and 6 bases stayed unmatched. The CDR3 loop is CASSERGGVSSYNEQFF. As DNA, the CDR3 is TGCGCCAGCAGTGAGCGGGGGGGGGTTAGCTCCTACAATGAGCAGTTCTTC.

The V and J genes are TRBV5-1 and TRBJ2-3, with D perhaps TRBD1 or TRBD2 (5 bases each). CDR1 SGHRS and CDR2 YFSETQ come from the germline V gene. V shed 4 bases and J shed 4 bases, with 16 bases lying between them. The CDR3 length is 15 residues. This chain's CDR3 is CASSPQGMGADTQYF. The CDR3, as DNA: TGCGCCAGCAGCCCCCAGGGCATGGGGGCAGATACGCAGTATTTT. The full variable domain, with the rest looked up from reference TRBV5-1 and TRBJ2-3, is KAGVTQTPRYLIKTRGQQVTLSCSPISGHRSVSWYQQTPGQGLQFLFEYFSETQRNKGNFPGRFSGRQFSNSRSEMNVSTLELGDSALYLCASSPQGMGADTQYFGPGTRLTVL.

The rearrangement joins TRBV5-1 to TRBJ1-1, with D uncertain. Germline values: CDR1 SGHRS, CDR2 YFSETQ. This CDR3 comprises 15 residues. V lost 0 bases and J 3 bases, leaving 12 bases between the germline ends. In DNA form, the CDR3 reads TGCGCCAGCAGCTTGGGGCCAATAGAGGACACTGAAGCTTTCTTT. Its translation is CASSLGPIEDTEAFF.

Here the CDR3 DNA reads TGCAGTGCTAGTTTTACCTCCTACGAGCAGTACTTC. Amino acid sequence: CSASFTSYEQYF. The chain has TRBV20-1 and TRBJ2-7; D uncertain. The V gene lost 3 bases and the J gene lost 0 bases, with 6 bases spanning the gap. This CDR3 is 12 amino acids long. Looked up from germline, CDR1 is DFQATT and CDR2 is SNEGSKA (reference sequence).

In this sample, this clonotype turned up a few times. This chain links TRBV7-2 with TRBJ2-7; 7 positions agree with TRBD1. CDR1 and CDR2 (germline): SGHTA, FQGNSA. The CDR3 is made up of 16 amino acids. V dropped 1 base and J dropped 2; count of bases not matched to a gene: 8. CDR3 bases: TGTGCCAGCAGCTTAGGGGACAGAGAGGGTCCCTACGAGCAGTACTTC. It specifies CASSLGDREGPYEQYF.

This clonotype was found a few times. This chain joins TRBV5-1 and TRBJ2-5, with 13 bases identical to TRBD2. This CDR3 has 16 amino acids. V trimming: 2 bases; J trimming: 6 bases; junction bases outside the gene matches: 7. CDR1 and CDR2 (germline): SGHRS, YFSETQ. The CDR3 sequence: CASSFTSGGAWKTQYF. In nucleotides, the CDR3 is TGCGCCAGCAGCTTCACTAGCGGGGGGGCCTGGAAGACCCAGTACTTC.

This clonotype was observed a single time. CDR3 protein: CASSPQGGVPYNSPLHF. The CDR3 DNA is TGTGCCAGCAGTCCACAGGGGGGGGTCCCCTATAATTCACCCCTCCACTTT. The chain links TRBV12-3 or TRBV12-4 to TRBJ1-6; TRBD1 matches 8 bases. The CDR3 is 17 amino acids. Trimming took 5 bases from V and 2 from J; bases not matched to a gene: 8.

This clonotype appeared a few times. The chain links TRBV12-3 or TRBV12-4 to TRBJ1-5; D gene uncertain. V was trimmed by 5 bases and J by 5 bases, leaving 10 bases between them. The CDR3 has 13 amino acids. DNA of the CDR3: TGTGCCAGCAGTATGGACCGAGATCAGCCCCAGCATTTT. Its translation is CASSMDRDQPQHF.

A few counts support this clonotype. The chain employs TRBV30 and TRBJ2-1, with 11 bases matching TRBD2. The V and J ends lost 0 bases and 9 bases, in that order; junction bases with no gene match: 7. This CDR3 spans 15 amino acids. Germline V gene sequence: CDR1 GTSNPN, CDR2 SVGIG (reference sequence). The CDR3 DNA reads as TGTGCCTGGAGTGTACGACTAGCGGGGTCAGTTGAGCAGTTCTTC. This translates into CAWSVRLAGSVEQFF.

In nucleotides, the CDR3 is TGTGCCAGCAGTAGAACAGGGGGCTTGGAGACCCAGTACTTC. Translating gives CASSRTGGLETQYF. This chain links TRBV12-3 or TRBV12-4 with TRBJ2-5; 9 bases line up with TRBD1. V dropped 5 bases and J dropped 5; count of bases not matched to a gene: 6. This CDR3 is built from 14 residues.

In this sample, this clonotype turned up a few times. The rearrangement joins TRBV28 to TRBJ2-1; D possibly matches TRBD1 or TRBD2 (6 bases each). The CDR3 contains 15 residues. V lost 3 bases and J lost 4, with 13 bases in between. Looked up from germline, CDR1 is MDHEN and CDR2 is SYDVKM. Written as DNA, the CDR3 is TGTGCCAGCAGTTTCACCGGGGGCGGATACAATGAGCAGTTCTTC. Its protein is CASSFTGGGYNEQFF.

The chain combines TRBV12-3 or TRBV12-4 with TRBJ1-5, with TRBD1 as a possible D gene (6 bases). This CDR3 has 15 residues. V was clipped by 4 bases and J by 4 bases, with 14 bases between them. CDR3 coding DNA: TGTGCCAGCAGTTCCCAGGGACAACTGAATCAGCCCCAGCATTTT. This sequence encodes CASSSQGQLNQPQHF.

This clonotype was observed at least ten times. The chain employs TRBV9 and TRBJ2-1; D might be TRBD1 (5 bases). The CDR3 has 14 amino acids. From germline, CDR1 is SGDLS and CDR2 YYNGEE. V lost 0 bases to trimming and J lost 13 bases, with 17 bases between them. Here the CDR3 DNA reads TGTGCCAGCAGCGTAGGGGGCGTACGAAGGCCCCAGTTCTTC. Encoded protein: CASSVGGVRRPQFF.

This clonotype was detected many times. V usage is TRBV12-3 or TRBV12-4 and J usage is TRBJ2-1; TRBD2 is a possible D gene (5 bases). This CDR3 is 13 amino acids long. V lost 1 base, J lost 8 bases, and 9 bases lay in between. The CDR3 protein is CASSLETRYEQFF. The CDR3 bases are TGTGCCAGCAGTTTAGAAACTAGATATGAGCAGTTCTTC.

The chain carries TRBV7-9 and TRBJ1-1; maybe TRBD1 (6 bases). V was clipped by 5 bases and J by 11 bases, with 30 bases between them. The V gene's germline CDR1 is SEHNR and CDR2 FQNEAQ (reference sequence). The CDR3 loop spans 17 amino acids. The DNA of the CDR3 is TGTGCCAGCAGCGTAGGGGCCACCCGGGACACAGAATCCGGGGCTTTCTTT. Translated: CASSVGATRDTESGAFF.

The gene calls are TRBV15 and TRBJ2-5; maybe TRBD2 (6 bases). CDR1 and CDR2 from the germline V gene are LNHNV and YYDKDF (reference sequence). This CDR3 has 18 residues. V lost 0 bases, J lost 0 bases, and 17 bases lay in between. The CDR3 nucleotides are TGTGCCACCAGCAGAGATCTAAGCGGGCGACTCCACCAAGAGACCCAGTACTTC. It is translated as CATSRDLSGRLHQETQYF.

This clonotype was detected ten times or more. V is TRBV29-1 and J is TRBJ1-3; tentatively, D is TRBD1 (6 bases). With 6 bases removed from V and 0 bases from J, the gap between germline ends came to 12 bases. The CDR3 is 14 residues long. Per germline, CDR1 SQVTM and CDR2 ANQGSEA. DNA of the CDR3: TGCAGCGTGACAGGACGACTCTCTGGAAACACCATATATTTT. Its translation: CSVTGRLSGNTIYF.

This clonotype has only a few counts. The gene calls are TRBV15 and TRBJ2-7; 8 bases map to TRBD1. This CDR3 region has 15 residues. Losses at the gene ends were 4 bases for V and 7 bases for J; bases not matched to a gene: 12. Germline assignment: CDR1 LNHNV and CDR2 YYDKDF (reference sequence). This CDR3 is CATSKQDRELEEQYF. CDR3 nucleotide sequence: TGTGCCACCAGCAAACAGGACAGGGAATTGGAAGAGCAGTACTTC.

The rearrangement links TRBV12-3 or TRBV12-4 to TRBJ2-5, with D possibly being TRBD2 (5 bases). V shed 6 bases and J shed 2 bases, with 16 bases lying between them. There are 15 residues in the CDR3. This chain's CDR3 is CASSLLWTGQETQYF. Written as DNA, the CDR3 is TGTGCCAGCAGCCTTCTTTGGACGGGACAAGAGACCCAGTACTTC.

The rearrangement joins TRBV3-1 to TRBJ2-2; tentatively, D is TRBD1 or TRBD2 (5 bases each). CDR3 length: 13 amino acids. V shed 0 bases and J shed 7 bases, with 6 bases lying between them. Per germline, CDR1 LGHDT and CDR2 YNNKEL (reference sequence). CDR3 sequence reads: CASSQEGVGELFF. The CDR3 bases are TGTGCCAGCAGCCAAGAGGGGGTCGGGGAGCTGTTTTTT.

The chain combines TRBV5-1 with TRBJ2-5; 7 nucleotides line up with TRBD1. The CDR3 sequence is 15 residues long. Trimming removed 5 bases from V and 1 base from J; junction bases left unmatched: 8. Germline-derived CDR1 and CDR2 are SGHRS and YFSETQ. CDR3 nucleotide sequence: TGCGCCAGCAGGAGGGGGACAGCCCTCCAAGAGACCCAGTACTTC. Encoded protein: CASRRGTALQETQYF.

The chain carries TRBV4-3 and TRBJ2-5; TRBD2 is a possible D gene (5 bases). Deletions cut 0 bases from V and 1 base from J, with 12 bases between. Germline V gene data show CDR1 as LGHNA and CDR2 as YSLEER. CDR3 size: 16 residues. This CDR3 is CASSQEFGSGQETQYF. CDR3 coding DNA: TGCGCCAGCAGCCAAGAGTTTGGGAGCGGCCAAGAGACCCAGTACTTC.

This clonotype has only a few counts. CDR3 amino acids: CSDRRGLGGNYGYTF. CDR3 DNA sequence: TGCAGTGACAGGAGGGGCCTAGGGGGGAACTATGGCTACACCTTC. The V and J genes are TRBV20-1 and TRBJ1-2; TRBD1 is a possible D gene (6 bases). V was clipped by 7 bases and J by 2 bases, with 20 bases between them. The CDR3 is made up of 15 amino acids. CDR1 DFQATT and CDR2 SNEGSKA come from the germline V gene (reference sequence).

This chain links TRBV7-8 with TRBJ2-3; D may correspond to TRBD1 or TRBD2 (5 bases each). The V end lost 6 bases, the J end lost 5 bases, and 18 bases lay between the germline ends. CDR3 length equals 15 residues. CDR1 and CDR2 (germline): SGHVS, FQNEAQ. CDR3 in DNA: TGTGCCAGCAGTTCAGGGAACCGCCGGGGAGATACGCAGTATTTT. Protein product: CASSSGNRRGDTQYF.